The rows below give T cell receptor beta chains drawn from one sample of a study of PD-1 blockade in classical Hodgkin lymphoma. The repertoire was sequenced with immunoSEQ multiplex PCR; TCRdb's copy has only in-frame clones and lacks some. The sample has about 20,000 clones; around 75% are singletons. Here the sequenced sample was peripheral blood mononuclear cells (PBMCs), taken at baseline. These receptors were collected from a human donor with classical Hodgkin lymphoma. The CDR3 runs from the conserved cysteine through the conserved F or W. D genes are given only for firm matches. The size entry is marked missing in some rows and otherwise reads once, few, many or a size class.

DNA | CDR3 | V | size | length | J | D
TGTGCCAGCAGACGACAGAAAACCTACGAGCAGTACTTC | CASRRQKTYEQYF | TRBV28 | . | 13 | TRBJ2-7 | .
TGTGCCAGCAGTGCCATGCTGGGGGGCGAAGGGGTGAACACTGAAGCTTTCTTT | CASSAMLGGEGVNTEAFF | TRBV2 | . | 18 | TRBJ1-1 | .
TGTGCCAGCAGGGAAGGGACAGGGGGCGGCTACACCTTC | CASREGTGGGYTF | TRBV27 | . | 13 | TRBJ1-2 | TRBD1
TGTGCCATCAGCGCGGGTAATGAGCAGTTCTTC | CAISAGNEQFF | TRBV10-3 | medium-sized | 11 | TRBJ2-1 | .
TGTGCCAGCAGCGTAGTACCGGGAGAGAGGACGCAGTATTTT | CASSVVPGERTQYF | TRBV9 | . | 14 | TRBJ2-3 | .
TGCGCCAGCAGCTTTGGCGGCCTCACAGATACGCAGTATTTT | CASSFGGLTDTQYF | TRBV5-1 | . | 14 | TRBJ2-3 | .
TGTGCCAGCAGCTTAGAGGGGCTGACAGATACGCAGTATTTT | CASSLEGLTDTQYF | TRBV7-9 | . | 14 | TRBJ2-3 | .
TGTGCCAGCGGGACGGGGGCGACAGATACGCAGTATTTT | CASGTGATDTQYF | TRBV9 | few | 13 | TRBJ2-3 | .
TGTGCCAGCAGCCTTTTGGGCCAGCGGGAGACCTACGAGCAGTACTTC | CASSLLGQRETYEQYF | TRBV4-2 | . | 16 | TRBJ2-7 | TRBD2
TGTGCCACCCTTTCCGGGGGCGGAAACATTCAGTACTTC | CATLSGGGNIQYF | TRBV28 | . | 13 | TRBJ2-4 | .
TGTGCCAGCAGTTTATACAGCGCCTACTCCTACGAGCAGTACTTC | CASSLYSAYSYEQYF | TRBV28 | . | 15 | TRBJ2-7 | .
TGTGCCAGTCTCGGGCCATACAATGAGCAGTTCTTC | CASLGPYNEQFF | TRBV19 | . | 12 | TRBJ2-1 | .
TGTGCCTGGAGTGGCGGGTGGATTCAAGAGACCCAGTACTTC | CAWSGGWIQETQYF | TRBV30 | . | 14 | TRBJ2-5 | .
TGTGCCAGCAGCTTATGGGCAGGGGTGTTAGGGCAGCCCCAGCATTTT | CASSLWAGVLGQPQHF | TRBV7-2 | . | 16 | TRBJ1-5 | .
TGTGCCAGCAGCTCCGAAGGTCGGAATGGTAACTATGGCTACACCTTC | CASSSEGRNGNYGYTF | TRBV11-3 | few | 16 | TRBJ1-2 | .
TGTGCCAGCAGCGTAGCCGCGAACACCGGGGAGCTGTTTTTT | CASSVAANTGELFF | TRBV9 | . | 14 | TRBJ2-2 | .
TGCAGCGTTGGACAGAACTTTAATCAGCCCCAGCATTTT | CSVGQNFNQPQHF | TRBV29-1 | . | 13 | TRBJ1-5 | .
TGTGCCAGCAGCGTAGAGGGGACCGTGAATCAGCCCCAGCATTTT | CASSVEGTVNQPQHF | TRBV9 | few | 15 | TRBJ1-5 | .
TGTGCCAGCACCGGGCAGTCAAGCACAGATACGCAGTATTTT | CASTGQSSTDTQYF | TRBV2 | . | 14 | TRBJ2-3 | .
TGTGCCAGCAGTTACGGGGAGAGAACTGAAGCTTTCTTT | CASSYGERTEAFF | TRBV6-6 | . | 13 | TRBJ1-1 | .
TGTGCCAGCAGTGACTCGGGGGATTCGAGCACTGAAGCTTTCTTT | CASSDSGDSSTEAFF | TRBV6-4 | . | 15 | TRBJ1-1 | .
TGTGCCAGCAGCCAACAGGGGTCCTCCTACGAGCAGTACTTC | CASSQQGSSYEQYF | TRBV11-2 | few | 14 | TRBJ2-7 | TRBD1
TGTGCCAGCGGGACAAGGGGGAAGGGGGGCTATGGCTACACCTTC | CASGTRGKGGYGYTF | TRBV10-3 | once | 15 | TRBJ1-2 | .
TGTGCCAGCTCACTTCAACAGGGTGGGGCCAATTCACCCCTCCACTTT | CASSLQQGGANSPLHF | TRBV18 | . | 16 | TRBJ1-6 | .
TGTGCCAGCAATTACGGTCGGGGGGGCAGGAACACTGAAGCTTTCTTT | CASNYGRGGRNTEAFF | TRBV6-6 | . | 16 | TRBJ1-1 | .
TGTGCCAGCAGTTTAACGCCCAATCAGGGGTCCCAGCATTTT | CASSLTPNQGSQHF | TRBV27 | once | 14 | TRBJ1-5 | .
TGTGCCAGCAGCTTGGCGGCGAAGACCTACGAGCAGTACTTC | CASSLAAKTYEQYF | TRBV5-4 | . | 14 | TRBJ2-7 | .
TGTGCCAGTAGTAGCCAGACAGGGGGCGCAGATGGCTACACCTTC | CASSSQTGGADGYTF | TRBV19 | . | 15 | TRBJ1-2 | TRBD1
TGTGCCAGCAGCTTGTATGCAGGGGGGGAAAACACCGGGGAGCTGTTTTTT | CASSLYAGGENTGELFF | TRBV5-8 | . | 17 | TRBJ2-2 | .